These 7 T cell receptor beta chains were sequenced from one sample in a study of blood T cell repertoires in COVID-19. Using immunoSEQ multiplex PCR, the repertoire was profiled, and TCRdb retains in-frame clones only, with some absent. The data hold about 68,000 clones, with nearly 90% observed a single time. Material: peripheral blood. These receptors came from a woman in her fifties or sixties with COVID-19, enrolled during active disease.

The V and J genes are TRBV2 and TRBJ2-5, with 10 positions matching TRBD2. This CDR3 is built from 15 residues. CDR1 and CDR2 (germline): SNHLY, FYNNEI. The J segment lost 3 bases and the V segment lost 4 bases, leaving 5 bases of the junction unmatched. Here the CDR3 reads CASSVILAGEETQYF. For the CDR3, the DNA is TGTGCCAGCAGTGTCATTCTAGCGGGAGAAGAGACCCAGTACTTC. Supplemented by reference TRBV2 and TRBJ2-5, the full variable domain reads EPEVTQTPSHQVTQMGQEVILRCVPISNHLYFYWYRQILGQKVEFLVSFYNNEISEKSEIFDDQFSVERPDGSNFTLKIRSTKLEDSAMYFCASSVILAGEETQYFGPGTRLLVL.

The gene calls are TRBV6-4 and TRBJ2-3, with TRBD1 matching over 9 bases. V dropped 10 bases and J dropped 4; count of bases not matched to a gene: 9. Germline CDR1 MRHNA, CDR2 SNTAGT. The length of the CDR3 is 14 residues. CDR3 in DNA: TGTGCCACCTCCCGGGACAGGGCGGCAGATACGCAGTATTTT. This codes for CATSRDRAADTQYF.

V gene TRBV28 combines with J gene TRBJ2-2; TRBD1 matches 11 bases. The CDR3 is made up of 15 amino acids. Germline V gene data show CDR1 as MDHEN and CDR2 as SYDVKM. V trimming: 1 base; J trimming: 6 bases; junction bases outside the gene matches: 1. The CDR3 DNA reads TGTGCCAGCAGTTTATTGGACAGGGGGCCCGGGGAGCTGTTTTTT. Its protein is CASSLLDRGPGELFF.

CDR3 nucleotides: TGTGCCAGCAGCCATAGGACTAGCGGGAGTTGGGGCACAGATACGCAGTATTTT. This gives the protein CASSHRTSGSWGTDTQYF. The rearrangement joins TRBV7-3 to TRBJ2-3, with 13 positions matching TRBD2. The CDR3 spans 18 residues. Trimming cost V 5 bases and J 1 base; bases outside gene matches: 9. Germline CDR1 reads SGHTA; CDR2 reads FQGTGA.

The gene calls are TRBV19 and TRBJ2-2; 8 nucleotides match TRBD1. The CDR3 loop spans 16 amino acids. After removal of 5 bases from V and 1 base from J, the junction contained 6 bases not matched to a gene. CDR1 and CDR2 from the germline V gene are LNHDA and SQIVND (reference sequence). CDR3 DNA: TGTGCCAGTAGTCTCAGGGGGCGATTGAACACCGGGGAGCTGTTTTTT. Amino acid sequence: CASSLRGRLNTGELFF.

The CDR3 sequence: CARDRSNYGYTF. In DNA, the CDR3 is TGTGCCAGAGACAGGTCTAACTATGGCTACACCTTC. V usage is TRBV14 and J usage is TRBJ1-2, with a tentative D call TRBD1 (6 bases). Germline V lookup: CDR1 SGHDN, CDR2 FVKESK. This CDR3 contains 12 residues. Trimming shortened V by 9 bases and J by 0 bases, and 8 bases separated the two germline ends.

CDR3 nucleotide sequence: TGTGCCAGCAGCCGAGGAGGGTCGGGAGCAATGGAAAGCTCCTACAATGAGCAGTTCTTC. It encodes CASSRGGSGAMESSYNEQFF. The gene calls are TRBV7-8 and TRBJ2-1; D is perhaps TRBD2 (6 bases). The V gene lost 5 bases and the J gene lost 0 bases, with 26 bases spanning the gap. There are 20 residues in the CDR3. CDR1 SGHVS and CDR2 FQNEAQ come from the germline V gene.